A selection of T cell receptor beta chains follows, all from one sample in a study of cytomegalovirus exposure and HLA in healthy donors. Clones were sequenced by immunoSEQ multiplex PCR, and TCRdb holds only the in-frame ones, with some missing. Among 65,000 to 100,000 clones listed, about 79% were seen once. The sequencing input was PBMCs. Receptors originate from a female donor in good health and CMV-seronegative. The CDR3 runs from the conserved cysteine through the conserved F or W. D genes are given only for firm matches. Not every row has a clone size; where given, it reads once, few, many or a size class.

J	D	size	V	CDR3	DNA
TRBJ2-1	TRBD2	once	TRBV5-1	CASSLLAGNSYNEQFF	TGCGCCAGCAGCTTGCTAGCGGGGAACTCCTACAATGAGCAGTTCTTC
TRBJ1-2	NA	NA	TRBV14	CASSQEGTRGYTF	TGTGCCAGCAGCCAAGAGGGGACACGCGGCTACACCTTC
TRBJ1-1	TRBD1	NA	TRBV4-1	CASSQTVSRGEEAFF	TGCGCCAGCAGCCAGACCGTCTCCAGGGGGGAGGAAGCTTTCTTT
TRBJ2-7	NA	NA	TRBV5-1	CASKEGDSREQYF	TGCGCCAGCAAGGAGGGTGATTCCCGCGAGCAGTACTTC
TRBJ2-7	NA	once	TRBV29-1	CSVTQGYEQYF	TGCAGCGTTACCCAGGGCTACGAGCAGTACTTC
TRBJ2-4	NA	NA	TRBV6-5	CASSLSTRGAKNIQYF	TGTGCCAGCAGTTTATCGACAAGGGGGGCCAAAAACATTCAGTACTTC
TRBJ1-5	NA	NA	TRBV2	CASRSYSNQPQHF	TGTGCCAGCCGTTCTTATAGCAATCAGCCCCAGCATTTT
TRBJ2-1	TRBD2	NA	TRBV5-1	CASFPGLAGGYNEQFF	TGCGCCAGCTTCCCGGGACTAGCGGGAGGCTACAATGAGCAGTTCTTC
TRBJ1-1	NA	NA	TRBV5-4	CASSPVRGTEAFF	TGTGCCAGCAGCCCCGTACGGGGGACTGAAGCTTTCTTT
TRBJ1-1	NA	NA	TRBV19	CASSMGSRAFF	TGTGCCAGTAGTATGGGCAGCCGGGCTTTCTTT
TRBJ2-3	NA	NA	TRBV11-3	CASSLGSGDTQYF	TGTGCCAGCAGCTTAGGTTCAGGAGATACGCAGTATTTT
TRBJ1-4	TRBD1	NA	TRBV5-8	CASSAGTASNEKLFF	TGTGCCAGCAGCGCCGGGACAGCGAGCAATGAAAAACTGTTTTTT
TRBJ2-5	TRBD2	NA	TRBV5-6	CASSLVAAGGQETQYF	TGTGCCAGCAGCTTGGTTGCTGCGGGGGGACAAGAGACCCAGTACTTC
TRBJ2-1	TRBD2	NA	TRBV9	CASSPPGGATEQFF	TGTGCCAGCAGCCCCCCCGGGGGGGCGACAGAGCAGTTCTTC
TRBJ2-7	NA	few	TRBV27	CASSSLPKNEQYF	TGTGCCAGCAGTTCACTCCCGAAGAACGAGCAGTACTTC
TRBJ2-7	NA	NA	TRBV11-2	CASRGGSDEQYF	TGTGCCAGCAGGGGGGGTAGCGACGAGCAGTACTTC
TRBJ2-7	NA	NA	TRBV6-6	CASSSDSPYEQYF	TGTGCCAGCAGTTCGGACAGTCCCTACGAGCAGTACTTC
TRBJ2-3	NA	NA	TRBV30	CAWSHPGGTDTQYF	TGTGCCTGGAGTCACCCCGGGGGAACAGATACGCAGTATTTT
TRBJ2-3	NA	NA	TRBV7-2	CASSLEAPTDTQYF	TGTGCCAGCAGCTTAGAAGCGCCCACAGATACGCAGTATTTT
TRBJ2-3	NA	NA	TRBV4-3	CASSQDWTTSATDTQYF	TGCGCCAGCAGCCAAGATTGGACTACCTCTGCCACAGATACGCAGTATTTT
TRBJ1-4	NA	NA	TRBV6-1	CASSEAWQGEKLFF	TGTGCCAGCAGTGAAGCGTGGCAGGGTGAAAAACTGTTTTTT
TRBJ1-5	NA	NA	TRBV5-6	CASSLTGSNQPQHF	TGTGCCAGCAGCTTGACAGGGAGCAATCAGCCCCAGCATTTT
TRBJ2-6	NA	NA	TRBV27	CASSFSGTSGANVLTF	TGTGCCAGCAGTTTTAGCGGAACCTCTGGGGCCAACGTCCTGACTTTC
TRBJ1-2	NA	once	TRBV6-5	CASSYTQGGYGYTF	TGTGCCAGCAGTTACACTCAGGGAGGCTATGGCTACACCTTC
TRBJ2-1	NA	NA	TRBV29-1	CSIKATWSQATLYNEQFF	TGCAGTATCAAAGCCACTTGGTCGCAGGCGACCTTATACAATGAGCAGTTCTTC
TRBJ2-2	NA	NA	TRBV2	CASSGGPTGELFF	TGTGCCAGCAGTGGGGGGCCCACCGGGGAGCTGTTTTTT
TRBJ2-7	TRBD2	once	TRBV28	CASSPRTSGRIYEQYF	TGTGCCAGCAGTCCAAGGACTAGCGGGAGAATCTACGAGCAGTACTTC
TRBJ2-3	NA	NA	TRBV5-6	CASSPRGWGRGDTQYF	TGTGCCAGCAGCCCCCGGGGTTGGGGGCGCGGGGATACGCAGTATTTT
TRBJ2-5	TRBD1	once	TRBV5-1	CASSPRTGFGQETQYF	TGCGCCAGCAGCCCCCGGACAGGGTTCGGTCAAGAGACCCAGTACTTC
TRBJ2-3	TRBD2	NA	TRBV19	CASTLTSAGDTQYF	TGTGCCAGTACCCTGACTAGCGCAGGTGATACGCAGTATTTT
TRBJ1-1	NA	NA	TRBV11-2	CASSLRVEGTEAFF	TGTGCCAGCAGCTTAAGGGTGGAGGGCACTGAAGCTTTCTTT
TRBJ1-1	NA	few	TRBV29-1	CSVYSNWNTEAFF	TGCAGCGTATATAGCAATTGGAACACTGAAGCTTTCTTT
TRBJ1-5	NA	NA	TRBV6-1	CASSSPGGVTQHF	TGTGCCAGCAGTTCTCCGGGAGGCGTCACCCAGCATTTT
TRBJ2-5	TRBD2	NA	TRBV4-2	CASSRTAGDHQETQYF	TGTGCCAGCAGCCGGACGGCGGGGGACCACCAAGAGACCCAGTACTTC
TRBJ2-7	TRBD1	once	TRBV6-1	CASRPGQGTYEQYF	TGTGCCAGCAGACCGGGACAGGGAACCTACGAGCAGTACTTC
TRBJ1-2	NA	NA	TRBV28	CASSINIGPNYGYTF	TGTGCCAGCAGTATAAATATTGGCCCAAACTATGGCTACACCTTC
TRBJ1-2	TRBD1	NA	TRBV5-4	CASSWGTGYGYTF	TGTGCCAGCAGCTGGGGGACAGGCTATGGCTACACCTTC
TRBJ1-1	NA	few	TRBV20-1	CSPTQNTEAFF	TGCAGTCCAACACAGAACACTGAAGCTTTCTTT
TRBJ1-1	NA	NA	TRBV28	CASSSSGLVRPEAFF	TGTGCCAGCAGTTCGTCAGGACTGGTCCGACCTGAAGCTTTCTTT
TRBJ1-5	NA	few	TRBV2	CASDRSSNQPQHF	TGTGCCAGTGACAGGTCTAGCAATCAGCCCCAGCATTTT
TRBJ2-7	NA	NA	TRBV2	CASSEAVPYEQYF	TGTGCCAGCAGTGAGGCGGTCCCCTACGAGCAGTACTTC
TRBJ2-7	TRBD2	NA	TRBV27	CASSLAGATYEQYF	TGTGCCAGCAGCTTAGCGGGGGCGACCTACGAGCAGTACTTC
TRBJ2-7	TRBD2	few	TRBV29-1	CSVGGTSGYEQYF	TGCAGCGTTGGTGGGACTAGCGGCTACGAGCAGTACTTC
TRBJ2-3	TRBD1	NA	TRBV7-2	CASSFQGADTQYF	TGTGCCAGCAGCTTCCAGGGGGCAGATACGCAGTATTTT
TRBJ1-6	NA	NA	TRBV19	CASNWAGLNSPLHF	TGTGCCAGTAACTGGGCGGGACTTAATTCACCCCTCCACTTT
TRBJ1-1	TRBD1	NA	TRBV9	CASSVVEGAYDEAFF	TGTGCCAGCAGCGTAGTGGAGGGGGCTTATGATGAAGCTTTCTTT
TRBJ2-3	NA	NA	TRBV7-6	CASSLSQGHSTDTQYF	TGTGCCAGCAGCTTAAGTCAGGGACACAGCACAGATACGCAGTATTTT
TRBJ2-1	TRBD2	NA	TRBV9	CASSVEGTSGGPAYEQFF	TGTGCCAGCAGCGTAGAGGGGACTAGCGGGGGGCCCGCCTATGAGCAGTTCTTC
TRBJ2-7	NA	few	TRBV5-6	CASSPGRDEQYF	TGTGCCAGCAGCCCGGGCAGGGACGAGCAGTACTTC